This T cell receptor (beta chain) was recovered during a study of PD-L1 blockade in urothelial cancer. In the study overall: Males with urothelial cancer arising in the bladder constituted most of the 29 patients. Blood gave a median around 150,000 T cells.

This sample's time point: pretreatment peripheral blood. Germline-derived CDR1 and CDR2 are GTSNPN and SVGIG (reference sequence). This CDR3 has 19 residues. The ends lost 4 bases at V and 0 bases at J; junction bases unmatched: 18. This table comes from immunoSEQ multiplex PCR, and its TCRdb copy is limited to in-frame clones, with some not included. The sample includes roughly 38,000 clones, around 82% of them seen just once. The specimen comprised PBMCs, sampled around atezolizumab (anti-PD-L1) treatment. The TCR was taken from a man in his 60s with urothelial cancer. This chain uses TRBV30 with TRBJ2-7; 10 nucleotides line up with TRBD2. The CDR3 sequence is CAWTPALTSGSILSYEQYF. In DNA, the CDR3 is TGTGCCTGGACCCCAGCTCTGACTAGCGGGTCGATCCTCTCCTACGAGCAGTACTTC. Complete variable domain (other parts from reference TRBV30 and TRBJ2-7): SQTIHQWPATLVQPVGSPLSLECTVEGTSNPNLYWYRQAAGRGLQLLFYSVGIGQISSEVPQNLSASRPQDRQFILSSKKLLLSDSGFYLCAWTPALTSGSILSYEQYFGPGTRLTVT.